The 30 T cell receptor beta chains below all came from one sample that was sequenced in a study of T cells in Graves' hyperthyroidism and ophthalmopathy. From RNA transcripts, TCR beta CDR3 regions were amplified. TCR CDR3 regions were first amplified by RT-PCR with HTBI primers. TCRdb passed the multiplex PCR reads through MiXCR, listing each CDR3 protein once. The data show 600,000 or so distinct CDR3 sequences, with 14% seen just once and around 12% held by the top ten. The sequenced sample was blood. These receptor sequences come from a woman aged 50 to 60 with Graves' ophthalmopathy.

This clonotype was seen ten or more times. V gene TRBV7-9 combines with J gene TRBJ2-3; tentative D call: TRBD2 (6 bases). This CDR3 has 15 residues. V was pared by 2 bases and J by 1 base, with 10 bases between. Germline V gives CDR1 SEHNR, CDR2 FQNEAQ (reference sequence). In nucleotides, the CDR3 is TGTGCCAGCAGCTTATTCCGGGAGCGCACAGATACGCAGTATTTT. Its protein product is CASSLFRERTDTQYF.

The V call is TRBV7-9, the J call TRBJ1-6, with 9 bases lining up with TRBD1. The length of the CDR3 is 17 residues. With V trimmed by 5 bases and J by 1 base, 6 bases remained unmatched. The germline CDR1 and CDR2 sequences are SEHNR and FQNEAQ (reference sequence). CDR3 residues: CASSRGQGQSYNSPLHF. CDR3 DNA sequence: TGTGCCAGCAGCCGAGGACAGGGGCAGTCCTATAATTCACCCCTCCACTTT.

The table lists this clonotype with many counts. The CDR3 loop is CASSSPTYAYEQYF. The CDR3 bases are TGTGCCAGCAGCTCCCCGACCTACGCCTACGAGCAGTACTTC. This chain joins TRBV11-1 and TRBJ2-7; D unresolved. Germline V gene sequence: CDR1 SGHAT, CDR2 FQDESV (reference sequence). The CDR3 consists of 14 residues. Trimming stripped 4 bases from V and 2 bases from J, with 12 bases between.

This clonotype was picked up many times. V usage is TRBV7-6 and J usage is TRBJ2-2, with TRBD1 as a possible D gene (6 bases). Germline CDR1 is SGHVS and CDR2 is FNYEAQ. With 0 bases removed from V and 5 bases from J, the gap between germline ends came to 13 bases. The CDR3 contains 16 residues. CDR3 protein: CASSLAGRGPTGELFF. The CDR3 DNA reads as TGTGCCAGCAGCTTAGCGGGCAGGGGACCGACCGGGGAGCTGTTTTTT.

This clonotype came up many times. The V and J genes are TRBV12-3 or TRBV12-4 and TRBJ1-2; the D gene is possibly TRBD1 (5 bases). The CDR3 totals 13 residues. V was pared by 2 bases and J by 7 bases, with 11 bases between. CDR3 residues: CASSLSGVRGYTF. CDR3 bases: TGTGCCAGCAGTTTATCGGGGGTTCGTGGCTACACCTTC.

This clonotype was recorded at least ten times. The V gene is TRBV7-9, the J gene TRBJ2-7, with 12 nucleotides matching TRBD2. CDR1 is SEHNR, CDR2 FQNEAQ, per germline (reference sequence). The V and J ends lost 5 bases and 1 base, in that order; junction bases with no gene match: 6. The CDR3 consists of 16 residues. The DNA of the CDR3 is TGTGCCAGCAGCCCGGGGGGACTAGCGGGTTCCTACGAGCAGTACTTC. Encoded protein: CASSPGGLAGSYEQYF.

This clonotype was observed a few times. The chain uses TRBV24-1 and TRBJ2-1; D is perhaps TRBD1 or TRBD2 (5 bases each). Per the germline V gene, CDR1 is KGHDR and CDR2 is SFDVKD. Trimming took 4 bases from V and 6 from J, leaving 15 bases between them. CDR3 length equals 15 residues. This chain's CDR3 is CATSDEQGAGNEQFF. DNA for the CDR3: TGTGCCACCAGTGACGAACAAGGGGCGGGCAATGAGCAGTTCTTC.

The chain joins TRBV7-8 to TRBJ2-6; 10 positions agree with TRBD1. Trimming removed 5 bases from V and 2 bases from J; junction bases left unmatched: 3. This CDR3 spans 16 amino acids. From germline, CDR1 is SGHVS and CDR2 FQNEAQ. CDR3 bases: TGTGCCAGCAGCCAAGGACAGGGGGCTGGGGCCAACGTCCTGACTTTC. Translation gives CASSQGQGAGANVLTF. The full variable domain, completed using reference TRBV7-8 and TRBJ2-6, is GAGVSQSPRYKVAKRGQDVALRCDPISGHVSLFWYQQALGQGPEFLTYFQNEAQLDKSGLPSDRFFAERPEGSVSTLKIQRTQQEDSAVYLCASSQGQGAGANVLTFGAGSRLTVL.

This clonotype was counted at least ten times. The chain has TRBV27 and TRBJ1-2; TRBD1 aligns across 10 bases. The CDR3 has 15 residues. Looked up from germline, CDR1 is MNHEY and CDR2 is SMNVEV (reference sequence). V dropped 6 bases and J dropped 4; count of bases not matched to a gene: 8. The CDR3 loop is CASSRTGTGAYGYTF. The DNA of the CDR3 is TGTGCCAGCAGCCGAACCGGGACAGGGGCCTATGGCTACACCTTC.

This clonotype appeared many times. V usage is TRBV6-1 and J usage is TRBJ2-1; 12 bases are a match to TRBD2. The CDR3 is 15 amino acids. After removal of 5 bases from V and 9 bases from J, the junction contained 8 bases not matched to a gene. Germline loops: CDR1 MNHNS, CDR2 SASEGT. CDR3 region: CASSFRLAGDSEQFF. The CDR3 region has the DNA TGTGCCAGCAGTTTCAGACTAGCGGGAGACAGTGAGCAGTTCTTC.

This clonotype was found a few times. The chain carries TRBV7-2 and TRBJ1-2; D not certain. Germline CDR1 and CDR2: SGHTA and FQGNSA. With 1 base removed from V and 4 bases from J, the gap between germline ends came to 13 bases. There are 15 residues in the CDR3. CDR3 in amino acids: CASSLGWAYGYGYTF. The CDR3 nucleotides read TGTGCCAGCAGCTTAGGTTGGGCTTACGGCTATGGCTACACCTTC.

This rearrangement joins TRBV7-9 to TRBJ2-2; D tentatively reads TRBD1 or TRBD2 (6 bases each). V dropped 5 bases and J dropped 5 bases, with 18 bases sitting between them. From germline, CDR1 is SEHNR and CDR2 FQNEAQ (reference sequence). The CDR3 runs to 16 residues. CDR3 DNA sequence: TGTGCCAGCAGCCTCTCGGGGGCCCGAGGGACCGGGGAGCTGTTTTTT. This encodes CASSLSGARGTGELFF.

The chain links TRBV30 to TRBJ1-1; D remains ambiguous. Germline loops: CDR1 GTSNPN, CDR2 SVGIG (reference sequence). V was trimmed by 7 bases and J by 0 bases, leaving 18 bases between them. This CDR3 is 15 amino acids long. This CDR3 reads CAYTKPDRVNTEAFF. The DNA of the CDR3 is TGTGCCTACACAAAACCAGACCGGGTGAACACTGAAGCTTTCTTT. The full variable domain, with the rest looked up from reference TRBV30 and TRBJ1-1, is SQTIHQWPATLVQPVGSPLSLECTVEGTSNPNLYWYRQAAGRGLQLLFYSVGIGQISSEVPQNLSASRPQDRQFILSSKKLLLSDSGFYLCAYTKPDRVNTEAFFGQGTRLTVV.

The table lists this clonotype with many counts. This sequence joins TRBV29-1 and TRBJ1-2, with D perhaps matching TRBD1 (6 bases). V was trimmed by 7 bases and J by 6 bases, leaving 15 bases between them. The CDR3 totals 12 residues. Germline V gene data show CDR1 as SQVTM and CDR2 as ANQGSEA. The chain's CDR3 is CSAGGGADGYTF. CDR3 nucleotide sequence: TGCAGCGCGGGAGGGGGGGCGGATGGCTACACCTTC.

This clonotype was seen a few times. The rearrangement uses TRBV18 and TRBJ2-7; 7 positions match TRBD2. The CDR3 has 14 amino acids. Germline assignment: CDR1 KGHSH and CDR2 LQKENI. V lost 4 bases, J lost 0 bases, and 3 bases stayed unmatched. The chain's CDR3 is CASSHRDYSYEQYF. CDR3 sequence (DNA): TGTGCCAGCTCACACCGGGACTACTCCTACGAGCAGTACTTC.

The sample holds many counts of this clonotype. The chain uses TRBV7-8 and TRBJ1-5; the D is unclear. Germline CDR1 and CDR2: SGHVS and FQNEAQ. V was shortened by 2 bases and J by 0 bases, with 11 bases between the two germline ends. The CDR3 runs to 16 residues. The CDR3 region has the DNA TGTGCCAGCAGCTTATTAGCAGTTCATAGCAATCAGCCCCAGCATTTT. Amino acid sequence: CASSLLAVHSNQPQHF.

In this sample, this clonotype turned up many times. V and J are TRBV18 and TRBJ1-1, with TRBD1 matching 7 bases. With 3 bases clipped from V and 5 bases from J, the junction kept 3 bases outside the gene matches. The CDR3 extends over 13 amino acids. In germline, CDR1 is KGHSH, CDR2 LQKENI. The DNA of the CDR3 is TGTGCCAGCTCACCCACAGGGGTAACTGAAGCTTTCTTT. It translates to CASSPTGVTEAFF. Combining the CDR3 with reference TRBV18 and TRBJ1-1 gives the whole variable domain NAGVMQNPRHLVRRRGQEARLRCSPMKGHSHVYWYRQLPEEGLKFMVYLQKENIIDESGMPKERFSAEFPKEGPSILRIQQVVRGDSAAYFCASSPTGVTEAFFGQGTRLTVV.

This clonotype was counted many times. An end of the junction does not agree with germline; a read error may underlie this. This chain uses TRBV5-1 with TRBJ2-1, with D unresolved. The CDR3 contains 13 residues. CDR1 is SGHRS and CDR2 is YFSETQ in the germline V gene. CDR3 sequence (DNA): TGTGCCAGCAGTTTACGCAGTTACAATGAGCAGTTCTTC. Its protein is CASSLRSYNEQFF.

This clonotype appeared many times. The V gene is TRBV7-8, the J gene TRBJ2-3; 9 nucleotides align to TRBD2. This CDR3 spans 15 amino acids. V lost 5 bases to trimming and J lost 5 bases; unmatched junction nucleotides: 8. CDR1 is SGHVS and CDR2 is FQNEAQ in the germline V gene. The CDR3 region is CASSLRLAGLDTQYF. DNA for the CDR3: TGTGCCAGCAGCCTGAGGCTAGCGGGACTAGATACGCAGTATTTT. Filled out from reference TRBV7-8 and TRBJ2-3, the complete variable domain reads GAGVSQSPRYKVAKRGQDVALRCDPISGHVSLFWYQQALGQGPEFLTYFQNEAQLDKSGLPSDRFFAERPEGSVSTLKIQRTQQEDSAVYLCASSLRLAGLDTQYFGPGTRLTVL.

This clonotype has just a few counts. This chain joins TRBV5-1 and TRBJ2-5, with 12 bases fitting TRBD1. The CDR3 has 16 amino acids. The V gene's germline CDR1 is SGHRS and CDR2 YFSETQ. V was pared by 4 bases and J by 0 bases, with 4 bases of the junction left unmatched. The DNA for the CDR3 is TGCGCCAGCAGCGGCCGGGACAGGGGGCACCAAGAGACCCAGTACTTC. Encoded protein: CASSGRDRGHQETQYF. Together with reference TRBV5-1 and TRBJ2-5, the CDR3 gives the full variable domain: KAGVTQTPRYLIKTRGQQVTLSCSPISGHRSVSWYQQTPGQGLQFLFEYFSETQRNKGNFPGRFSGRQFSNSRSEMNVSTLELGDSALYLCASSGRDRGHQETQYFGPGTRLLVL.

This clonotype occurred a few times. The chain employs TRBV10-3 and TRBJ2-7; either TRBD1 or TRBD2 may fit D (6 bases each). The V gene's germline CDR1 is ENHRY and CDR2 SYGVKD. This CDR3 comprises 14 residues. V was trimmed by 6 bases and J by 6 bases, leaving 18 bases between them. The CDR3 DNA sequence: TGTGCCATCAGCCGGACAAGCAAGGGGGGCGAGCAGTACTTC. Translating it yields CAISRTSKGGEQYF.

The rearrangement joins TRBV3-1 to TRBJ2-7, with TRBD2 matching over 13 bases. The CDR3 has 19 amino acids. Germline CDR1 is LGHDT and CDR2 is YNNKEL (reference sequence). After removal of 1 base from V and 5 bases from J, the junction contained 14 bases not matched to a gene. CDR3 protein: CASSQGGVLAGGPMDEQYF. The CDR3 bases are TGTGCCAGCAGCCAAGGCGGAGTACTAGCGGGAGGGCCGATGGACGAGCAGTACTTC.

In the case of this clonotype: Since a much larger clone is just one base distant, this may be a read error. The chain joins TRBV28 to TRBJ2-3, with D possibly matching TRBD2 (6 bases). CDR1 MDHEN and CDR2 SYDVKM come from the germline V gene. The CDR3 length is 13 residues. Trimming stripped 8 bases from V and 2 bases from J, with 11 bases between. The CDR3 DNA reads as TGTGCCAGCCAAGCGGGCCCCACAGATACGCAGTATTTT. Translating gives CASQAGPTDTQYF.

The V gene is TRBV4-2, the J gene TRBJ2-5, with D perhaps matching TRBD2 (6 bases). The CDR3 runs to 14 residues. Germline values: CDR1 LGHNA, CDR2 YNFKEQ. Trimming left V 1 base short and J 1 base short, with 7 bases between. The CDR3 here is CASSQVSGQETQYF. The DNA of the CDR3 is TGTGCCAGCAGCCAAGTTAGCGGCCAAGAGACCCAGTACTTC.

This clonotype was picked up many times. This chain uses TRBV28 with TRBJ1-1, with 10 bases lining up with TRBD1. This CDR3 has 13 amino acids. The germline gives CDR1 MDHEN, CDR2 SYDVKM. CDR3 in amino acids: CAIDRGLNTEAFF. The CDR3 bases are TGTGCGATAGACAGGGGGCTTAACACTGAAGCTTTCTTT.

Remarks on this clonotype: A clone one base away is much larger, so this may be a read error. Without the conserved terminal phenylalanine or tryptophan, this CDR3 likely stems from a read error. The gene calls are TRBV20-1 and TRBJ1-2, with 7 bases lining up with TRBD1. Trimming cost V 0 bases and J 3 bases; bases outside gene matches: 7. Per the germline V gene, CDR1 is DFQATT and CDR2 is SNEGSKA (reference sequence). The CDR3 spans 15 residues. CDR3 protein: CSARDRVGGDYGYTL. CDR3 in DNA: TGCAGTGCTAGAGATCGGGTAGGGGGCGACTATGGCTACACCCTC.

In DNA, the CDR3 is TGTGCCAGTAGTATTATTAGAGTTACAGGGAGCCAGCCCCAGCATTTT. Amino acid sequence: CASSIIRVTGSQPQHF. The rearrangement links TRBV19 to TRBJ1-5, with D possibly matching TRBD1 (6 bases). Trimming cost V 3 bases and J 7 bases, with 19 bases left between them. The germline gives CDR1 LNHDA, CDR2 SQIVND (reference sequence). The CDR3 covers 16 residues. The full variable domain, rest sourced from reference TRBV19 and TRBJ1-5, is DGGITQSPKYLFRKEGQNVTLSCEQNLNHDAMYWYRQDPGQGLRLIYYSQIVNDFQKGDIAEGYSVSREKKESFPLTVTSAQKNPTAFYLCASSIIRVTGSQPQHFGDGTRLSIL.

This clonotype was detected ten times or more. The chain couples TRBV4-3 to TRBJ1-2; D perhaps matches TRBD1 (5 bases). Trimming shortened V by 0 bases and J by 8 bases, and 22 bases separated the two germline ends. The CDR3 is 17 amino acids. Per the germline V gene, CDR1 is LGHNA and CDR2 is YSLEER. CDR3 protein: CASSQESALGGARGYTF. CDR3 DNA sequence: TGCGCCAGCAGCCAAGAGAGCGCTTTGGGTGGGGCGCGAGGCTACACCTTC.

This clonotype was detected ten times or more. V gene TRBV18 combines with J gene TRBJ2-7; maybe TRBD2 (5 bases). CDR1 KGHSH and CDR2 LQKENI come from the germline V gene. The CDR3 runs 15 residues. The V and J ends lost 5 bases and 2 bases respectively, with 16 bases between them. In DNA form, the CDR3 reads TGTGCCAGCTCATCACTTGGGAGTCCCGCCTACGAGCAGTACTTC. This sequence encodes CASSSLGSPAYEQYF. The entire variable domain, with the rest obtained from reference TRBV18 and TRBJ2-7, is as follows: NAGVMQNPRHLVRRRGQEARLRCSPMKGHSHVYWYRQLPEEGLKFMVYLQKENIIDESGMPKERFSAEFPKEGPSILRIQQVVRGDSAAYFCASSSLGSPAYEQYFGPGTRLTVT.

There are many counts of this clonotype. The CDR3 loop is CASSLVRDEKLFF. Written as DNA, the CDR3 is TGTGCCAGCAGCCTGGTTAGAGATGAAAAACTGTTTTTT. J is TRBJ1-4 and V is TRBV11-2, with D unclear. V lost 5 bases and J 6 bases, leaving 10 bases between the germline ends. The germline V gene has CDR1 SGHAT and CDR2 FQNNGV. The CDR3 is 13 amino acids.